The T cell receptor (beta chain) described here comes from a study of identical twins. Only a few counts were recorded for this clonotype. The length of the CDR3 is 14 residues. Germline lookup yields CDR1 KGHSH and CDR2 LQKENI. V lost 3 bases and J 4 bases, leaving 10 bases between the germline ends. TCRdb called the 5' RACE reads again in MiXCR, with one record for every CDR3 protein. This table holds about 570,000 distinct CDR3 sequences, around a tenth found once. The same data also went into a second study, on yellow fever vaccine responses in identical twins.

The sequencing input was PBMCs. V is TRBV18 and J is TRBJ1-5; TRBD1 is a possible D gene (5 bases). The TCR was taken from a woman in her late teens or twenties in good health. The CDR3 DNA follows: TGTGCCAGCTCACCTGGGGCAGCGAATCAGCCCCAGCATTTT. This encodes CASSPGAANQPQHF.